This T cell receptor (beta chain) was found in a study of chemoradiotherapy in HPV16-positive cancers. Study information: Candidate HPV-specific clones and shared TCR motifs came from a couple of HPV16-positive patients. Findings of the study overall: For HPV16-positive patients, expanding HPV-responsive T cells associated with longer recurrence-free survival. Candidate HPV-specific clones and E7-related TCR motifs grew in tumor during treatment.

This CDR3 is built from 13 residues. The V end lost 6 bases, the J end lost 1 base, and 10 bases lay between the germline ends. The germline V gene has CDR1 MDHEN and CDR2 SYDVKM. Samples were taken several times over chemoradiotherapy. Comments on this clone: Its antigen remains unidentified.

Measured with immunoSEQ multiplex PCR; TCRdb has only the in-frame clones, and not every one. Of 8,000 to 9,000 clones listed, approximately 79% are singletons. V is TRBV28 and J is TRBJ2-7; no clear D. The specimen was collected from a patient who underwent chemoradiotherapy. The receptor was derived from a human donor with HPV-associated anogenital cancer. The chain's CDR3 is CASRKSPSYEQYF. CDR3 bases: TGTGCCAGCAGAAAATCACCTTCCTACGAGCAGTACTTC.